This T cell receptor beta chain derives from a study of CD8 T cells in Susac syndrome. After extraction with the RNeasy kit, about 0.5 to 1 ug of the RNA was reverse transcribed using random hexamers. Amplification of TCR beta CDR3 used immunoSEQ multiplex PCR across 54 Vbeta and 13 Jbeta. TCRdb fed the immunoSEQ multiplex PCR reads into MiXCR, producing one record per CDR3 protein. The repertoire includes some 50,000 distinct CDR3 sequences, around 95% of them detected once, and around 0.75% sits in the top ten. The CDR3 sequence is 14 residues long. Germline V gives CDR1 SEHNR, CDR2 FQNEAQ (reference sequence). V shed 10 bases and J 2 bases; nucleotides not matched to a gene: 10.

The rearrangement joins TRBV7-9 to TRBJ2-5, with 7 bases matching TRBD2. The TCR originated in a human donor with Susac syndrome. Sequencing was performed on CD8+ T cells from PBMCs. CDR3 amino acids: CATESGNRQETQYF. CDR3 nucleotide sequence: TGTGCCACAGAGAGCGGGAATAGACAAGAGACCCAGTACTTC.